One sample yielded the 11 T cell receptor beta chains listed below, sequenced in a study of CXCR3-negative and CXCR3-positive naive CD8 T cells. General study points: Naive CXCR3-positive cells had TRB CDR3s more hydrophobic than those of CXCR3-negative naive cells.

These receptors' targets are unknown. 5' RACE with UMI labels generated the TRB cDNA libraries. TCRdb re-called the 5' RACE reads and shows each CDR3 protein once, DNA omitted. This sample's clone table lists more than 70,000 distinct CDR3 sequences. The specimen was naive CXCR3+ CD8+ T cells from blood. As for subset: CD45RO-CCR7+CD27+CD95- naive CD8+ T cells expressing CXCR3 (TNR3+). The receptors come from a human donor in good health. Some clones in this sample may be carry-over from other donors' samples.

This rearrangement joins TRBV7-9 to TRBJ2-5. This CDR3 region has 14 residues. Germline V lookup: CDR1 SEHNR, CDR2 FQNEAQ (reference sequence). CDR3 sequence: CASSLAMGQETQYF.

V is TRBV6-5 and J is TRBJ2-7. This CDR3 has 13 amino acids. The germline V gene has CDR1 MNHEY and CDR2 SVGAGI. CDR3 sequence reads: CASNYSALGEQYF.

The chain combines TRBV5-1 with TRBJ2-7. The CDR3 totals 13 residues. In germline, CDR1 is SGHRS, CDR2 YFSETQ. CDR3 protein: CASSVDATYEQYF.

V usage is TRBV7-8 and J usage is TRBJ2-5; there is no DNA to check the TCRdb D call of TRBD1. The CDR3 consists of 15 residues. In germline, CDR1 is SGHVS, CDR2 FQNEAQ. Here the CDR3 reads CASSLGTTYQETQYF.

V and J are TRBV5-1 and TRBJ1-1. The CDR3 length is 17 residues. The germline V gene has CDR1 SGHRS and CDR2 YFSETQ. Here the CDR3 reads CASSTNPEDRENTEAFF.

This chain joins TRBV6-5 and TRBJ2-1; TCRdb proposes TRBD1, but this gene call is untestable without DNA. In germline, CDR1 is MNHEY, CDR2 SVGAGI. The CDR3 sequence is 13 residues long. CDR3 sequence: CASWGASYNEQFF.

This chain joins TRBV6-2 or TRBV6-3 and TRBJ2-3. Germline V CDR1 and CDR2: MNHEY, SVGEGT. The CDR3 extends over 15 amino acids. The CDR3 region is CASSLSVAATDTQYF.

V and J are TRBV12-3 or TRBV12-4 and TRBJ2-1; there is no DNA to check the TCRdb D call of TRBD1. The CDR3 totals 13 residues. The CDR3 protein is CASSPGLGNEQFF.

This rearrangement joins TRBV21-1 to TRBJ2-7; TCRdb's D call, TRBD2, is unchecked because there is no DNA. TRBV21-1 is designated a pseudogene. The CDR3 is made up of 18 amino acids. CDR3 region: CASSDRPGLAGGGYEQYF.

This sequence joins TRBV29-1 and TRBJ2-1; TCRdb reports TRBD2, a call that lacks DNA to check it against. The CDR3 totals 14 residues. Germline assignment: CDR1 SQVTM and CDR2 ANQGSEA. CDR3 residues: CSVEAGYIVNEQFF.

The chain combines TRBV7-2 with TRBJ2-1; the TCRdb call, TRBD1, lacks DNA for checking. Germline V gives CDR1 SGHTA, CDR2 FQGNSA. The CDR3 consists of 15 residues. This CDR3 reads CASSFGLTGSYEQFF.